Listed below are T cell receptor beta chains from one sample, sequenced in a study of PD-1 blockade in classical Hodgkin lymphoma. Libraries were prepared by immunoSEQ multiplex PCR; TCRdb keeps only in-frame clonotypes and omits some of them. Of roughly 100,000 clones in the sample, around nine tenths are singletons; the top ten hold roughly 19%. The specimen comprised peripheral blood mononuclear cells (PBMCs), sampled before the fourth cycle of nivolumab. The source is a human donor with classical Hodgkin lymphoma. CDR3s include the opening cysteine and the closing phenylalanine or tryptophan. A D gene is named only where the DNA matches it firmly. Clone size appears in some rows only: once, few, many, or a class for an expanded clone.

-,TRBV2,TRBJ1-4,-,CASTLGIPNEKLFF,TGTGCCAGCACGCTCGGGATACCTAATGAAAAACTGTTTTTT
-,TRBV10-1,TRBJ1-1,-,CASSEIITDSNTEAFF,TGCGCCAGCAGTGAGATCATTACGGACAGCAACACTGAAGCTTTCTTT
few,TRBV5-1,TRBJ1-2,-,CASSLDTANYGYTF,TGCGCCAGCAGCTTGGATACAGCTAACTATGGCTACACCTTC
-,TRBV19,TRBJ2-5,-,CASSIHRYSYGETQYF,TGTGCCAGTAGCATTCACAGGTATTCGTATGGAGAGACCCAGTACTTC
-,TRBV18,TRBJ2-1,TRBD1,CASSPQGTGADEQFF,TGTGCCAGCTCACCACAGGGAACAGGGGCGGATGAGCAGTTCTTC
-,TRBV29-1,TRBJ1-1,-,CSVDNPRDSMNTEAFF,TGCAGCGTTGATAACCCCAGGGACTCCATGAACACTGAAGCTTTCTTT
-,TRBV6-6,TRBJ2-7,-,CASSYEWTGYYEQYF,TGTGCCAGCAGTTACGAGTGGACGGGGTACTACGAGCAGTACTTC
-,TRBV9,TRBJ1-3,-,CASSPRQKTGNTIYF,TGTGCCAGCAGCCCCCGACAGAAAACTGGAAACACCATATATTTT
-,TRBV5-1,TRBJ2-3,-,CASSEGRADTQYF,TGCGCCAGCAGCGAGGGTCGAGCAGATACGCAGTATTTT
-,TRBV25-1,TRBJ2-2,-,CASSDQEYTGELFF,TGTGCCAGCAGTGACCAGGAATACACCGGGGAGCTGTTTTTT
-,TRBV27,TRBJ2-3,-,CASSDTGPRTDTQYF,TGTGCCAGCTCCGACACTGGGCCTCGCACAGATACGCAGTATTTT
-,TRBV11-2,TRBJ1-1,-,CASSLGFDTEAFF,TGTGCCAGCAGCTTAGGGTTCGACACTGAAGCTTTCTTT
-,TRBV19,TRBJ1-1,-,CATRKDGGPWEAFF,TGTGCCACCAGGAAGGACGGGGGCCCTTGGGAAGCTTTCTTT
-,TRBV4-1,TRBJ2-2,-,CASSQTLRDPSPGELFF,TGCGCCAGCAGCCAAACCCTCCGGGACCCGAGTCCCGGGGAGCTGTTTTTT
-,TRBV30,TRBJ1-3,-,CAWTPTGTPTIYF,TGTGCCTGGACACCGACCGGGACGCCAACCATATATTTT
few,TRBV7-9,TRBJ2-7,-,CASSRIGQSYEQYF,TGTGCCAGCAGCCGTATCGGACAGTCCTACGAGCAGTACTTC